This TCR beta chain was identified during a study of T cell changes during pregnancy in multiple sclerosis. The repertoire was sequenced with immunoSEQ multiplex PCR; TCRdb's copy has only in-frame clones and lacks some. The table has about 75,000 clones, approximately 93% seen once; the top ten hold less than 0.15%. The V gene end was trimmed by 2 bases and the J gene end by 1 base; junction bases not matched to a gene: 5. CDR3 size: 15 residues. Germline V CDR1 and CDR2: SGDLS, YYNGEE. Sample: CD4+ T cells from peripheral blood mononuclear cells, taken after pregnancy. The chain uses TRBV9 and TRBJ2-5; 7 nucleotides align to TRBD1. The TCR was taken from a female donor with multiple sclerosis, enrolled in a pregnancy study. CDR3 coding DNA: TGTGCCAGCAGCGTGGGACAGTTCGTCCAAGAGACCCAGTACTTC. As protein: CASSVGQFVQETQYF.